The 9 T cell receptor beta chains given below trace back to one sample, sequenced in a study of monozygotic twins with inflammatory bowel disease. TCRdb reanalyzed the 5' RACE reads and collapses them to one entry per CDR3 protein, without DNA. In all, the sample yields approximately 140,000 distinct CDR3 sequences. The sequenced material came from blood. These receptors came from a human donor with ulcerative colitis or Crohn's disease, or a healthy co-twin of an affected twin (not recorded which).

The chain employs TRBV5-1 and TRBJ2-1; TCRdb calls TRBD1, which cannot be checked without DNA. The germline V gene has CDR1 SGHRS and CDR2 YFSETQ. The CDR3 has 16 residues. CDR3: CASSLEGAISDNEQFF.

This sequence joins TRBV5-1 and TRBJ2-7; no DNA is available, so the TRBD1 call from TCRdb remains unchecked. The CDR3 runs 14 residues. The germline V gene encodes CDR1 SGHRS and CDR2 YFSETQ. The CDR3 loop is CASSLAGTFLEQYF.

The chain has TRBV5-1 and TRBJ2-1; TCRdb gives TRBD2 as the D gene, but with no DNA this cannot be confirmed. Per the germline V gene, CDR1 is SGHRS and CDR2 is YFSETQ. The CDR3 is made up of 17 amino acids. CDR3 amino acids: CASSRIKTSGAINEQFF.

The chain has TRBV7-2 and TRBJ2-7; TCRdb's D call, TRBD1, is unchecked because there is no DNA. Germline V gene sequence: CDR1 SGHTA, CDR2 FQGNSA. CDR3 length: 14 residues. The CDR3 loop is CASSSRQGSYEQYF.

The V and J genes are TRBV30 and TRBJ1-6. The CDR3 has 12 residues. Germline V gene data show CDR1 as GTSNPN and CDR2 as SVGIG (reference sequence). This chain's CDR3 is CALDRINSPLHF.

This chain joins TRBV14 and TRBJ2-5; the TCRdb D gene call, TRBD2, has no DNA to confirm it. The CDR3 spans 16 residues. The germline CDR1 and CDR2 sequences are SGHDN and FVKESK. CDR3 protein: CASSHGRGWRLETQYF.

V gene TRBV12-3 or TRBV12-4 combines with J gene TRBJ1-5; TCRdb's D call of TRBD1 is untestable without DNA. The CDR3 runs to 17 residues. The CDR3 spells CASSPDRGPYSNQPQHF.

The CDR3 here is CASSLVPGTGSSGANVLTF. V and J are TRBV5-1 and TRBJ2-6; the D call of TRBD1 rests on TCRdb alone, since no DNA is present to check it. Germline CDR1 and CDR2: SGHRS and YFSETQ. The CDR3 consists of 19 residues.

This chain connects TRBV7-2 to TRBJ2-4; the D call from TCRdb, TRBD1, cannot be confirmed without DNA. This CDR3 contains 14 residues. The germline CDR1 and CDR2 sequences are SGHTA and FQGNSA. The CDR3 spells CASSNDRGYDIQYF.